This T cell receptor beta chain appears in the sequencing data of a study of response to subunit inactivated influenza vaccine. A note on this clonotype: Antigen: not known.

The junction had 3 bases not matched to a gene; V was cut back by 5 bases and J by 6 bases. The CDR3 contains 12 residues. TCRdb reprocessed the RT-PCR reads with MiXCR, giving one entry per CDR3 protein. The profile shows about 780,000 distinct CDR3 sequences, less than 20% of them singletons. Study-level points and caveats: T cells newly recruited by each seasonal influenza vaccination are few, the authors suggested.

This sequence originates from a man aged 45-60 years who received an inactivated influenza vaccine. The sequencing used PBMCs from blood, collected roughly 5 days after vaccination. The chain is built from TRBV12-3 or TRBV12-4 and TRBJ2-7; 8 bases are a match to TRBD1. The CDR3 nucleotides are TGTGCCAGCAGTAGGACAGGGTCCGAGCAGTACTTC. Translation: CASSRTGSEQYF.